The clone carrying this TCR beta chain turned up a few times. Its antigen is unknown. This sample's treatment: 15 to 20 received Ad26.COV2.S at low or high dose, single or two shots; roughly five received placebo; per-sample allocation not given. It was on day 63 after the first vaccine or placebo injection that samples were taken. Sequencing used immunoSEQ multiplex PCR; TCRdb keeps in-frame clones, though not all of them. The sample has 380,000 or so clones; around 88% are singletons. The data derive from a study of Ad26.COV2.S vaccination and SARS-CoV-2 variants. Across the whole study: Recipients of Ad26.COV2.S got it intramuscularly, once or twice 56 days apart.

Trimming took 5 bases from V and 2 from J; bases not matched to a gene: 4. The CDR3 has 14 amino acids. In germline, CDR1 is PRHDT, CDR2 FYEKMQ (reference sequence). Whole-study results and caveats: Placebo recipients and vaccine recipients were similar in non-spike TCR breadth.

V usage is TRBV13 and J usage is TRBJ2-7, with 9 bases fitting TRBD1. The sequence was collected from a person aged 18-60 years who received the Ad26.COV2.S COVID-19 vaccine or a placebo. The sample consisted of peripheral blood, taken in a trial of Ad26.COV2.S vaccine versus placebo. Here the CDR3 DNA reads TGTGCCAGCAGCCATGGACAGGGGCCCTACGAGCAGTACTTC. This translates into CASSHGQGPYEQYF.